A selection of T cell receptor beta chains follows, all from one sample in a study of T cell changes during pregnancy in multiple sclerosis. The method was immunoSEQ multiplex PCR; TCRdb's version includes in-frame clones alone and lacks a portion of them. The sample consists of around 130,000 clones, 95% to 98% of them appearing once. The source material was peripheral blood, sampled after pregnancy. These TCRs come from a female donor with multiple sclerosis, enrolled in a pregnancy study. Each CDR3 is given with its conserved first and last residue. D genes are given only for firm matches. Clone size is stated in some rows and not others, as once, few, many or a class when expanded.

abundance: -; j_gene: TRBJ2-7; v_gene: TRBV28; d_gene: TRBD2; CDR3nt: TGTGCCAGCAGCCGAACTAGCGGGTACTCCTACGAGCAGTACTTC; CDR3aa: CASSRTSGYSYEQYF
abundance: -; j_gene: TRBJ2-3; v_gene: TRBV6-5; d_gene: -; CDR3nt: TGTGCCAGCAGTTACTCTCCAGGGGCCCCAACAGATACGCAGTATTTT; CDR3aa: CASSYSPGAPTDTQYF
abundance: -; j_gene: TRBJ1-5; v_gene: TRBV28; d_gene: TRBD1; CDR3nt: TGTGCCAGCAGTGGGGACAGGGGGGGCTATAGCAATCAGCCCCAGCATTTT; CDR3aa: CASSGDRGGYSNQPQHF
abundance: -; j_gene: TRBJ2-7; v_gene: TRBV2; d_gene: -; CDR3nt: TGTGCCAGCAGAAGAGACTTAACCTACGAGCAGTACTTC; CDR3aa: CASRRDLTYEQYF
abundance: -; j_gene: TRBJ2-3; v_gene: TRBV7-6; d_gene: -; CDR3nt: TGTGCCAGCAGCTTACTCTACCGTGCCTCTAGCACAGATACGCAGTATTTT; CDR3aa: CASSLLYRASSTDTQYF
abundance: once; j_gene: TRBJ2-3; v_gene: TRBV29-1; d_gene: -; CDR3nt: TGCAGCGTTGGGGTCCGGGACTTCACAGATACGCAGTATTTT; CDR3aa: CSVGVRDFTDTQYF
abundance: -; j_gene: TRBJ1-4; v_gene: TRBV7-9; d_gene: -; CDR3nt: TGTGCCAGCAGCTTACTGACTAATGAAAAACTGTTTTTT; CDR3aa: CASSLLTNEKLFF
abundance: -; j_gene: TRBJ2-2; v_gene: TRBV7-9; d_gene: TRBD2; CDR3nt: TGTGCCAGCAGCTTACTTGTGCGGGAGGGCCAAACGAACACCGGGGAGCTGTTTTTT; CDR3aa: CASSLLVREGQTNTGELFF
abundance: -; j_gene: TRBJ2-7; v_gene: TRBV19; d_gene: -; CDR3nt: TGTGCCAGTAGTCCCGAGGCTAGCCTTTCCTACGAGCAGTACTTC; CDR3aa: CASSPEASLSYEQYF
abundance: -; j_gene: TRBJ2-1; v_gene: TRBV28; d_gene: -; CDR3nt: TGTGCCAGCAGTAAAACAGGGAGCTCCTACAATGAGCAGTTCTTC; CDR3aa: CASSKTGSSYNEQFF
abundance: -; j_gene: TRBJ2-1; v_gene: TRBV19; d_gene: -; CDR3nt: TGTGCCAGTAGTATTGGGCCTAGCCATGGGTACAATGAGCAGTTCTTC; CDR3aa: CASSIGPSHGYNEQFF
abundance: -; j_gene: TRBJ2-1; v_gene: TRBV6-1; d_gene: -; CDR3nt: TGTGCCAGCAGTCGATCGAGGACAGTTAATGAGCAGTTCTTC; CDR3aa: CASSRSRTVNEQFF
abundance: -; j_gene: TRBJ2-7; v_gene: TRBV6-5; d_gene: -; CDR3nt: TGTGCCAGCAGTTACCTCCCACTCCAGGGCTACGAGCAGTACTTC; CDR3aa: CASSYLPLQGYEQYF
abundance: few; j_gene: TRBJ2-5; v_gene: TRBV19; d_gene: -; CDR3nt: TGTGCCAGTAGAGGGGGAGAGACCCAGTACTTC; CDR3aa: CASRGGETQYF
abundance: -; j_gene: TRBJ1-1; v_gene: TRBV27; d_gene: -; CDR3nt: TGTGCCAGCAGTTGGACGGCCGGTGGACAAGAAGCTTTCTTT; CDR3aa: CASSWTAGGQEAFF
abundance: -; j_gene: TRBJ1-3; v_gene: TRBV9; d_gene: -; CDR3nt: TGTGCCAGCAGCGTAGGAGGAGTTGGAAACACCATATATTTT; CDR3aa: CASSVGGVGNTIYF
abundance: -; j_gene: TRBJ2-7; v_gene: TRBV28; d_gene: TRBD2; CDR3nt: TGTGCCAGCAGACCGGGACTAGCGGGAGGCGAGCAGTACTTC; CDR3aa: CASRPGLAGGEQYF